In its sample, the clone carrying this T cell receptor beta chain was seen many times. The library was built for alpha chains, so this beta chain is an off-target read and its size means little. The data derive from a study of spatial heterogeneity in lung cancer. At the level of the study: Detection consistently captured more beta-chain sequences than alpha-chain sequences. TCR and UMI combinations that were unique each appeared, on average, more than ten times in raw reads.

Time point: sample taken at primary tumor resection. The study sequenced unsorted whole RNA from tumor, nontumor lung or frozen PBMC. A total of around 67 untreated early-stage non-small cell lung cancer patients served as donors. Each TCR cDNA molecule carried a unique molecular identifier. MiXCR was run by TCRdb on the 5' RACE reads, yielding one entry per CDR3 protein. The table records 7,000 or so distinct CDR3 sequences, 5% to 6% of them present only once. Germline V CDR1 and CDR2: SGHNT, YYREEE (reference sequence). The CDR3 totals 13 residues. V was shortened by 4 bases and J by 5 bases, with 13 bases between the two germline ends.

The source is a female donor with early-stage non-small cell lung cancer. The sequenced sample was normal lung tissue next to the tumor, obtained at surgery. This sequence joins TRBV5-4 and TRBJ2-7, with D maybe TRBD2 (6 bases). CDR3 DNA: TGTGCCAGCAGCCGGGACTTCGTGGACGAGCAGTACTTC. It translates to CASSRDFVDEQYF.